These 28 T cell receptor beta chains originate from one sample sequenced in a study of Graves' ophthalmopathy and Graves' hyperthyroidism. From RNA, the CDR3 regions of TCR beta chains were amplified and sequenced. Second-round multiplex PCR followed a first-round RT-PCR using HTBI primers. One entry per CDR3 protein results from TCRdb running MiXCR on the multiplex PCR reads. The sample lists 200,000 to 250,000 distinct CDR3 sequences; approximately 21% were seen once. Sequencing was carried out using peripheral blood. The source is a woman aged 45-65 years with Graves' ophthalmopathy.

The V gene is TRBV5-1, the J gene TRBJ1-4; a possible D gene is TRBD1 (6 bases). The V gene's germline CDR1 is SGHRS and CDR2 YFSETQ. The V gene lost 3 bases and the J gene lost 2 bases, with 8 bases spanning the gap. This CDR3 is 14 amino acids long. CDR3 bases: TGCGCCAGCAGCTACGGACAGACTAATGAAAAACTGTTTTTT. Translation gives CASSYGQTNEKLFF.

This clonotype was seen many times. The chain is built from TRBV11-2 and TRBJ2-7; 10 nucleotides agree with TRBD2. CDR1 and CDR2 (germline): SGHAT, FQNNGV. CDR3 length: 15 amino acids. V lost 1 base to trimming and J lost 5 bases; unmatched junction nucleotides: 5. The CDR3 DNA sequence: TGTGCCAGCAGCTTAGGTCTAGCGGGAGCCAACGAGCAGTACTTC. Its protein product is CASSLGLAGANEQYF.

The chain employs TRBV20-1 and TRBJ1-5, with 9 bases identical to TRBD1. This CDR3 has 13 residues. Trimming removed 6 bases from V and 5 bases from J; junction bases left unmatched: 5. CDR1 and CDR2 from the germline V gene are DFQATT and SNEGSKA (reference sequence). DNA for the CDR3: TGCAGTGCCTCCGGGACAGGGCATCAGCCCCAGCATTTT. Translated: CSASGTGHQPQHF.

This clonotype was counted a few times. CDR3 nucleotide sequence: TGTGCCAGCAGCCAAGGCACGGGTAGCACAGATACGCAGTATTTT. Amino acids: CASSQGTGSTDTQYF. The rearrangement joins TRBV3-1 to TRBJ2-3; no reliable D call. Germline CDR1 and CDR2: LGHDT and YNNKEL (reference sequence). Trimming stripped 1 base from V and 0 bases from J, with 8 bases between. This CDR3 has 15 amino acids.

This clonotype was counted only a few times. The chain has TRBV12-3 or TRBV12-4 and TRBJ2-2; 7 bases map to TRBD2. The CDR3 totals 15 residues. V gave up 4 bases and J gave up 2 bases; unmatched junction bases: 4. DNA of the CDR3: TGTGCCAGCAGTTGGTCTAGCGGAAACACCGGGGAGCTGTTTTTT. It translates to CASSWSSGNTGELFF.

The V gene is TRBV12-3 or TRBV12-4, the J gene TRBJ2-7; 8 bases match TRBD2. CDR3 length: 15 amino acids. V shed 1 base, J shed 4 bases, and the junction held 6 bases outside the gene matches. CDR3 sequence: CASSLEGGRMYEQYF. The CDR3 nucleotides are TGTGCCAGCAGTTTAGAAGGCGGGAGGATGTACGAGCAGTACTTC.

This clonotype has ten or more counts. The chain links TRBV7-2 to TRBJ1-5, with D tentatively TRBD1 (6 bases). This CDR3 is 15 amino acids long. CDR1 is SGHTA and CDR2 is FQGNSA in the germline V gene. V was shortened by 5 bases and J by 4 bases, with 15 bases between the two germline ends. The CDR3 spells CASSPGGGRNQPQHF. The CDR3 nucleotides read TGTGCCAGCAGCCCGGGGGGGGGCCGGAATCAGCCCCAGCATTTT.

This clonotype was seen many times. V usage is TRBV6-2 or TRBV6-3 and J usage is TRBJ1-5, with 8 nucleotides matching TRBD1. Germline trimming cut 2 bases from V and 2 bases from J; bases unmatched to any gene: 2. The CDR3 has 15 amino acids. CDR1 MNHEY and CDR2 SVGEGT come from the germline V gene. The CDR3 bases are TGTGCCAGCAGTTACCAGGGGGCTGGCAATCAGCCCCAGCATTTT. As protein: CASSYQGAGNQPQHF.

This clonotype was detected ten times or more. This chain links TRBV5-1 with TRBJ2-7; 9 bases are a match to TRBD1. Trimming removed 4 bases from V and 3 bases from J; junction bases left unmatched: 14. Germline lookup yields CDR1 SGHRS and CDR2 YFSETQ. The CDR3 loop spans 17 amino acids. The CDR3 coding sequence is TGCGCCAGCAGCCTCGGCCCCCCCGGGACAGGGTACTACGAGCAGTACTTC. Its translation is CASSLGPPGTGYYEQYF.

There are a few counts of this clonotype. The chain combines TRBV9 with TRBJ2-5; 8 bases agree with TRBD2. CDR3 length: 17 amino acids. Germline lookup yields CDR1 SGDLS and CDR2 YYNGEE. The ends lost 0 bases at V and 2 bases at J; junction bases unmatched: 9. Here the CDR3 reads CASSVASGGGVQETQYF. CDR3 nucleotides: TGTGCCAGCAGCGTAGCCAGCGGGGGAGGTGTGCAAGAGACCCAGTACTTC.

The rearrangement links TRBV5-1 to TRBJ2-2; D is ambiguous. V lost 0 bases to trimming and J lost 7 bases, with 13 bases between them. The CDR3 extends over 15 amino acids. Germline V gene lookup returns CDR1 SGHRS and CDR2 YFSETQ. Here the CDR3 reads CASSLVRARDGELFF. The CDR3 DNA reads as TGCGCCAGCAGCTTGGTACGAGCTCGTGACGGGGAGCTGTTTTTT.

This clonotype was seen ten or more times. The rearrangement links TRBV7-9 to TRBJ2-6, with unresolved D. The CDR3 contains 14 residues. V dropped 0 bases and J dropped 11 bases, with 11 bases sitting between them. Germline CDR1 and CDR2: SEHNR and FQNEAQ (reference sequence). The CDR3 DNA is TGTGCCAGCAGCTTAGCGGGCCTAAAGGACGTCCTGACTTTC. Its translation is CASSLAGLKDVLTF.

This clonotype was counted many times. The chain links TRBV12-5 to TRBJ1-1; no reliable D call. Germline CDR1 and CDR2: LGHNT and FRNRAP. V shed 0 bases and J shed 7 bases, with 12 bases lying between them. The CDR3 runs to 14 residues. CDR3 in amino acids: CASGLVLYVYEAFF. The CDR3 nucleotides read TGTGCTAGTGGTTTGGTACTCTACGTTTATGAAGCTTTCTTT. Full variable domain (remainder filled in from reference TRBV12-5 and TRBJ1-1): DARVTQTPRHKVTEMGQEVTMRCQPILGHNTVFWYRQTMMQGLELLAYFRNRAPLDDSGMPKDRFSAEMPDATLATLKIQPSEPRDSAVYFCASGLVLYVYEAFFGQGTRLTVV.

The chain joins TRBV30 to TRBJ1-2; TRBD1 might be the D (5 bases). V lost 5 bases and J 8 bases, leaving 15 bases between the germline ends. The CDR3 totals 12 residues. CDR1 GTSNPN and CDR2 SVGIG come from the germline V gene (reference sequence). The CDR3 loop is CAWDRGPQGYTF. The CDR3 region has the DNA TGTGCCTGGGATAGGGGCCCGCAGGGCTACACCTTC.

This clonotype was seen many times. The final CDR3 position lacks the conserved phenylalanine or tryptophan, pointing to a likely read error. This chain links TRBV15 with TRBJ1-1; TRBD1 might be the D (5 bases). Trimming took off 3 bases at V and 0 bases at J, with 11 bases between the two ends. CDR3 length: 15 residues. Germline CDR1 and CDR2: LNHNV and YYDKDF (reference sequence). Here the CDR3 reads CATSSAYRLNTEAFL. CDR3 coding DNA: TGTGCCACCAGCAGCGCTTACAGGCTGAACACTGAAGCTTTCCTT.

This clonotype has ten or more counts. J is TRBJ2-5 and V is TRBV20-1; 11 nucleotides match TRBD1. V was pared by 6 bases and J by 2 bases, with 5 bases of the junction left unmatched. This CDR3 is 14 amino acids long. Germline V gene data show CDR1 as DFQATT and CDR2 as SNEGSKA (reference sequence). The CDR3 loop reads CSAIRDRGQETQYF. For the CDR3, the DNA is TGCAGTGCCATCCGGGACAGGGGGCAAGAGACCCAGTACTTC.

The chain employs TRBV2 and TRBJ1-6; D possibly corresponds to TRBD1 (5 bases). Germline V gene data show CDR1 as SNHLY and CDR2 as FYNNEI. Trimming cost V 4 bases and J 10 bases, with 17 bases left between them. The CDR3 covers 15 residues. For the CDR3, the DNA is TGTGCCAGCAGTGCCGGGGGAGCGGGATTCTCACCCCTCCACTTT. It yields the protein CASSAGGAGFSPLHF.

This clonotype was picked up many times. The chain uses TRBV27 and TRBJ1-2; possibly TRBD1 for D (6 bases). Trimming cost V 1 base and J 7 bases, with 13 bases left between them. The CDR3 has 14 residues. The germline gives CDR1 MNHEY, CDR2 SMNVEV (reference sequence). The CDR3 coding sequence is TGTGCCAGCAGTTTATGGGGGCGTAGTAGTGGCTACACCTTC. Protein product: CASSLWGRSSGYTF.

The sample holds a few counts of this clonotype. The chain has TRBV5-1 and TRBJ1-1; the D is unclear. V was shortened by 2 bases and J by 3 bases, with 14 bases between the two germline ends. Germline V gene lookup returns CDR1 SGHRS and CDR2 YFSETQ. CDR3 length: 15 amino acids. DNA of the CDR3: TGCGCCAGCAGCTTAGACCTCCTGGGTCACACTGAAGCTTTCTTT. Its protein is CASSLDLLGHTEAFF.

This clonotype was seen ten or more times. The chain carries TRBV6-5 and TRBJ1-1; D is possibly TRBD1 (6 bases). The V gene lost 3 bases and the J gene lost 1 base, with 9 bases spanning the gap. The CDR3 length is 14 residues. Germline values: CDR1 MNHEY, CDR2 SVGAGI. The CDR3 coding sequence is TGTGCCAGCAGTTATACAGGGCGGAACACTGAAGCTTTCTTT. Translation: CASSYTGRNTEAFF.

Many counts were recorded for this clonotype. This chain joins TRBV28 and TRBJ2-6; D is perhaps TRBD2 (6 bases). Germline CDR1 is MDHEN and CDR2 is SYDVKM. The CDR3 totals 14 residues. CDR3 sequence: CAVLGEAGANVLTF. CDR3 bases: TGTGCAGTATTAGGGGAGGCCGGGGCCAACGTCCTGACTTTC.

V gene TRBV7-8 combines with J gene TRBJ1-2; no firm D call. The CDR3 sequence is 15 residues long. Between the trimmed V and J ends, which lost 3 bases and 1 base, there was a span of 12 bases. Per germline, CDR1 SGHVS and CDR2 FQNEAQ. The CDR3 DNA follows: TGTGCCAGCAGCTTGGAAACGGTCGTTAACTATGGCTACACCTTC. It is translated as CASSLETVVNYGYTF.

There are many counts of this clonotype. The chain is built from TRBV20-1 and TRBJ1-1, with 12 bases that match TRBD1. V was clipped by 5 bases and J by 6 bases; unmatched bases: 10. From germline, CDR1 is DFQATT and CDR2 SNEGSKA (reference sequence). The CDR3 contains 15 residues. CDR3 in DNA: TGCAGTGCTGAGGAACCGGGACAGGGGGCAGCTGAAGCTTTCTTT. It codes for CSAEEPGQGAAEAFF.

The V call is TRBV6-1, the J call TRBJ2-2; the D is unclear. V dropped 1 base and J dropped 1 base, with 13 bases sitting between them. Germline CDR1 reads MNHNS; CDR2 reads SASEGT. This CDR3 is built from 17 residues. For the CDR3, the DNA is TGTGCCAGCAGTGAAGTCCCGCCGGGTTTGAACACCGGGGAGCTGTTTTTT. Its translation: CASSEVPPGLNTGELFF.

This clonotype showed up many times. The chain combines TRBV9 with TRBJ2-5; 11 positions agree with TRBD2. The CDR3 contains 17 residues. The V and J ends lost 0 bases and 5 bases, in that order; junction bases with no gene match: 9. Germline CDR1 reads SGDLS; CDR2 reads YYNGEE. The CDR3 here is CASSVGDSGRAGETQYF. The DNA of the CDR3 is TGTGCCAGCAGCGTAGGTGATAGCGGGAGGGCCGGGGAGACCCAGTACTTC.

This clonotype appeared many times. The chain is built from TRBV10-3 and TRBJ2-7; D assignment may be TRBD1 or TRBD2 (6 bases each). CDR1 is ENHRY and CDR2 is SYGVKD in the germline V gene. V gave up 3 bases and J gave up 7 bases, with 19 bases separating them. The CDR3 consists of 15 residues. Here the CDR3 DNA reads TGTGCCATCAGTGAACACCCGGGGGCAGGTGGGGAGCAGTACTTC. It codes for CAISEHPGAGGEQYF.

This clonotype was counted ten times or more. The chain recombines TRBV30 with TRBJ1-6; 7 positions agree with TRBD1. Per germline, CDR1 GTSNPN and CDR2 SVGIG (reference sequence). Unmatched junction bases numbered 3, after V lost 3 bases and J lost 7 bases. The CDR3 covers 13 residues. In DNA form, the CDR3 reads TGTGCCTGGAGCAGGGGGGGCAATTCACCCCTCCACTTT. Its protein product is CAWSRGGNSPLHF.

This clonotype showed up many times. The rearrangement uses TRBV11-2 and TRBJ2-7; 7 bases line up with TRBD1. CDR1 is SGHAT, CDR2 FQNNGV, per germline. The CDR3 sequence is 12 residues long. J gave up 6 bases and V 6 bases, and 5 bases lay outside the gene matches. CDR3 region: CASRQTGFEQYF. The DNA for the CDR3 is TGTGCCAGCAGACAGACAGGGTTCGAGCAGTACTTC.